This entry lists 23 T cell receptor beta chains sequenced from one sample in a study of tumor-infiltrating lymphocytes in primary liver carcinoma. The source of the blood RNA was unsorted whole blood, and germline DNA was extracted as well. TCR beta cDNA came from around 500 ng total RNA, primed with a constant-region primer. Employing slightly modified ARM-PCR, three nested multiplex PCR rounds were run, and these gave rise to the TCR beta libraries. The study ran its first two PCR rounds for roughly 10 cycles each, using TRBV1-TRBV30 forward primers and a C-beta reverse primer. MiXCR was run by TCRdb on the multiplex PCR reads, yielding one entry per CDR3 protein. Of about 200,000 distinct CDR3 sequences listed, less than 65% are singletons. Sequenced input: peripheral blood. The receptors shown here come from a woman aged 55-69 years with primary liver carcinoma and hepatitis B virus infection.

In the case of this clonotype: The germline gene is not matched at one end of the junction; a read error may be the cause. The CDR3 reads CASILIRDRHTQYF. The CDR3 nucleotides read TGTGCCAGCATCTTAATTCGCGACAGGCATACGCAGTATTTT. V is TRBV11-2 and J is TRBJ2-3, with D tentatively TRBD1 (6 bases). CDR1 and CDR2 (germline): SGHAT, FQNNGV. This CDR3 has 14 residues.

Worth noting for this clonotype: A read error may produce the germline difference seen at one junction end. The rearrangement uses TRBV11-2 and TRBJ2-7; the match to TRBD1 covers 8 bases. This CDR3 comprises 15 residues. Germline CDR1 is SGHAT and CDR2 is FQNNGV. For the CDR3, the DNA is TGTGCCAGCAGCTTACGGACAGGGAGCTCCTACAAGCAGTACTTC. Protein: CASSLRTGSSYKQYF.

On this clonotype itself: One base away lies a much larger clone, so this may be a sequencing read error. CDR3 amino acids: CASSEQRPYEQYF. The CDR3 DNA reads as TGTGCCAGCAGCGAACAGAGGCCCTACGAGCAGTACTTC. The V gene is TRBV6-1, the J gene TRBJ2-7; D unclear. There are 13 residues in the CDR3. V was trimmed by 6 bases and J by 2 bases, leaving 11 bases between them. The germline V gene encodes CDR1 MNHNS and CDR2 SASEGT.

This clonotype occurred a few times. A much more abundant neighbour one base away suggests this may be a read error. The rearrangement links TRBV6-7 to TRBJ1-2, with TRBD1 as a possible D gene (5 bases). TRBV6-7 is filed as an ORF, its function uncertain. V was cut by 5 bases and J by 7 bases, with 17 bases left in between. The CDR3 totals 14 residues. CDR3 in amino acids: CASSVSSGDCGYTF. DNA for the CDR3: TGTGCCAGCAGTGTATCAAGTGGGGACTGTGGCTACACCTTC.

The chain combines TRBV11-2 with TRBJ2-3; the D gene is possibly TRBD2 (6 bases). The CDR3 consists of 14 residues. V was cut by 6 bases and J by 2 bases, with 12 bases left in between. Germline V lookup: CDR1 SGHAT, CDR2 FQNNGV. Here the CDR3 DNA reads TGTGCCAGCAGTCCCAGGACTAACACAGATACGCAGTATTTT. Its protein is CASSPRTNTDTQYF.

As for this clonotype: One end of the junction varies from germline; a read error may be responsible. The rearrangement joins TRBV11-2 to TRBJ2-5; D gene unclear. The CDR3 has 16 amino acids. Germline V lookup: CDR1 SGHAT, CDR2 FQNNGV. The CDR3 region is CASSLGMGYSGETQYF. DNA for the CDR3: TGTGCCAGTAGCTTGGGAATGGGTTATTCAGGAGAGACCCAGTATTTC.

Worth noting for this clonotype: A read error may be the cause here, since a much bigger clone is one base away. The gene calls are TRBV6-5 and TRBJ1-2; 8 nucleotides line up with TRBD1. CDR1 and CDR2 from the germline V gene are MNHEY and SVGAGI. The CDR3 runs 15 residues. The CDR3 bases are TGTGCCAGCGGCTTTCCGGACAGGGCGAACTATGGCTACATCTTC. It specifies CASGFPDRANYGYIF.

This clonotype was seen many times. The chain has TRBV6-1 and TRBJ1-4; TRBD1 agrees at 9 bases. Trimming cost V 1 base and J 5 bases; bases outside gene matches: 5. The germline CDR1 and CDR2 sequences are MNHNS and SASEGT. The CDR3 consists of 16 residues. CDR3 in DNA: TGTGCCAGCAGTGAAGGGCCACAGGGGGCAAATGAAAAACTGTTTTTT. Protein: CASSEGPQGANEKLFF.

A word on this clonotype: Its ends do not fully match the called genes, so a read error is possible. This sequence joins TRBV11-3 and TRBJ2-6; D is possibly TRBD1 (5 bases). The CDR3 loop spans 18 amino acids. Germline lookup yields CDR1 SGHNT and CDR2 YENEEA. The chain's CDR3 is CASSPRLGIYSGANALTF. The CDR3 nucleotides are TGTGCCAGCAGCCCTCGGTTGGGGATTTACTCTGGGGCCAACGCCCTGACTTTC.

As regards this clonotype: The junction shows a germline mismatch at one end, possibly a read error. This sequence joins TRBV11-3 and TRBJ2-3; either TRBD1 or TRBD2 may fit D (5 bases each). CDR3 size: 11 residues. From germline, CDR1 is SGHNT and CDR2 YENEEA. The CDR3 nucleotides read TGTACCAGCAGCTTACGGGACGAGGAGTATTTT. Translated, it gives CTSSLRDEEYF.

With respect to this clonotype: The junction shows a germline mismatch at one end, possibly a read error. The V gene is TRBV11-2, the J gene TRBJ2-1; 8 bases agree with TRBD2. Germline V gene lookup returns CDR1 SGHAT and CDR2 FQNNGV. The CDR3 loop spans 15 amino acids. CDR3 residues: CASSLGTNGRDEQLF. As DNA, the CDR3 is TGTGCCAGCAGCTTAGGGACTAACGGGAGGGATGAGCAGTTATTC.

This chain links TRBV29-1 with TRBJ2-7, with 9 bases aligning to TRBD1. After removal of 8 bases from V and 0 bases from J, the junction contained 8 bases not matched to a gene. The germline CDR1 and CDR2 sequences are SQVTM and ANQGSEA. CDR3 length: 14 residues. The CDR3 spells CSISTGGPSYEQYF. The CDR3 DNA reads TGCAGCATCTCAACAGGGGGCCCCTCCTACGAGCAGTACTTC.

In regard to this clonotype: Just one base apart from a much larger clone, this may be a read error. The chain is built from TRBV4-2 and TRBJ2-7; the D is unclear. V shed 0 bases and J shed 6 bases, with 6 bases lying between them. CDR1 LGHNA and CDR2 YNFKEQ come from the germline V gene. There are 12 residues in the CDR3. The CDR3 DNA is TGTGCCAGCAGCCAAGAAATGGGCGAGCAGTACTTC. It yields the protein CASSQEMGEQYF.

On this clonotype: An end of the junction differs from the germline gene, which may be a read error. This rearrangement joins TRBV6-5 to TRBJ2-7; 13 bases are shared with TRBD2. The CDR3 contains 19 residues. Germline V gene data show CDR1 as MNHEY and CDR2 as SVGAGI. CDR3 sequence reads: CPSSQPTGPGLAGAYEQYF. The CDR3 DNA reads as TGTCCCAGCAGTCAACCTACAGGACCCGGACTAGCGGGAGCCTACGAGCAGTACTTC.

Concerning this clonotype itself: A much larger clone differs by one base, so this may be a read error. The J gene is TRBJ1-2, the V gene TRBV29-1; D not resolved. This CDR3 region has 11 residues. In germline, CDR1 is SQVTM, CDR2 ANQGSEA. DNA for the CDR3: TGCAGAGTTGTGTGGGAGAGAGGCTACACCTTC. It yields the protein CRVVWERGYTF.

The V gene is TRBV7-9, the J gene TRBJ2-3; unclear D gene. CDR1 SEHNR and CDR2 FQNEAQ come from the germline V gene (reference sequence). Trimming shortened V by 5 bases and J by 6 bases, and 18 bases separated the two germline ends. The CDR3 has 15 residues. The CDR3: CASSPREDPRDTQYF. The CDR3 DNA reads as TGTGCCAGCAGCCCCCGCGAGGACCCCAGGGATACGCAGTATTTT. Variable domain in full (rest from reference TRBV7-9 and TRBJ2-3): DTGVSQNPRHKITKRGQNVTFRCDPISEHNRLYWYRQTLGQGPEFLTYFQNEAQLEKSRLLSDRFSAERPKGSFSTLEIQRTEQGDSAMYLCASSPREDPRDTQYFGPGTRLTVL.

With regard to this clonotype: Since a much larger clone is just one base distant, this may be a read error. This chain uses TRBV6-1 with TRBJ2-7, with D perhaps matching TRBD2 (6 bases). Deletions cut 7 bases from V and 2 bases from J, with 12 bases between. The CDR3 sequence is 13 residues long. Germline V CDR1 and CDR2: MNHNS, SASEGT. The CDR3 reads CASIPGLTYEQYF. DNA of the CDR3: TGTGCCAGCATCCCGGGACTCACCTACGAGCAGTACTTC.

This clonotype was seen repeatedly, ten times or more. The genes are TRBV12-3 or TRBV12-4 and TRBJ1-2; D call uncertain. CDR3 size: 13 residues. Between the trimmed V and J ends, which lost 6 bases and 2 bases, there was a span of 10 bases. As DNA, the CDR3 is TGTGCCAGCAGCTCAAGGGTAAACTATGGCTACACCTTC. Translating gives CASSSRVNYGYTF.

The V call is TRBV6-2 or TRBV6-3, the J call TRBJ2-7, with D tentatively TRBD2 (5 bases). Germline V gene lookup returns CDR1 MNHEY and CDR2 SVGEGT. The CDR3 is made up of 18 amino acids. V lost 0 bases and J 5 bases, leaving 23 bases between the germline ends. The CDR3, as DNA: TGTGCCAGCAGTTACTCACTAGTGGCAGCTGTAGGAAAAAACGAGCAGTACTTC. This codes for CASSYSLVAAVGKNEQYF.

This chain uses TRBV28 with TRBJ1-1; the D gene is possibly TRBD1 (6 bases). Deletions cut 6 bases from V and 0 bases from J, with 17 bases between. Germline values: CDR1 MDHEN, CDR2 SYDVKM. The CDR3 spans 16 residues. In DNA form, the CDR3 reads TGTGCCAGCAGCGACCCTCCGGGACATGTGAACACTGAAGCTTTCTTT. Amino acid sequence: CASSDPPGHVNTEAFF.

This chain uses TRBV7-9 with TRBJ2-5; 10 positions agree with TRBD1. The V gene end was trimmed by 7 bases and the J gene end by 5 bases; junction bases not matched to a gene: 4. Germline lookup yields CDR1 SEHNR and CDR2 FQNEAQ (reference sequence). This CDR3 comprises 13 residues. The CDR3 here is CASTRGQGETQYF. In DNA, the CDR3 is TGTGCCAGCACCCGGGGACAGGGGGAGACCCAGTACTTC.

In this sample, this clonotype turned up once. Given the absence of the conserved phenylalanine or tryptophan at the CDR3 end, a read error is likely. V usage is TRBV14 and J usage is TRBJ2-5; 15 bases align to TRBD2. The CDR3 runs to 15 residues. The V gene end was trimmed by 4 bases and the J gene end by 4 bases; junction bases not matched to a gene: 1. Per the germline V gene, CDR1 is SGHDN and CDR2 is FVKESK. In DNA form, the CDR3 reads TGTGCCAGCAGCCGGGGACTAGCGGGAGGAGAGACCCAGTACGTC. Its translation is CASSRGLAGGETQYV.

CDR3 residues: CASSSGIAGGVIGQYF. CDR3 coding DNA: TGCGCCAGCAGCTCCGGAATAGCGGGAGGTGTTATCGGGCAGTACTTC. The chain employs TRBV5-1 and TRBJ2-7, with 10 bases fitting TRBD2. There are 16 residues in the CDR3. The germline V gene encodes CDR1 SGHRS and CDR2 YFSETQ. Trimming at V came to 3 bases and at J to 9 bases, leaving 15 bases not matched to a gene.